These 26 T cell receptor beta chains came from one sample sequenced in a study of T cell changes during pregnancy in multiple sclerosis. Only in-frame clones appear in the TCRdb table, and some are missing; sequencing was by immunoSEQ multiplex PCR. The sample has roughly 45,000 clones; under 90% are singletons. Sequencing used peripheral blood, obtained in the second trimester of pregnancy. Receptors were obtained from a female donor in good health, enrolled as a control in a pregnancy study.

This chain joins TRBV5-1 and TRBJ2-3, with a weak D call TRBD2 (5 bases). The CDR3 runs 15 residues. Trimming pared 0 bases from V and 2 bases from J, leaving 10 bases between. The germline V gene encodes CDR1 SGHRS and CDR2 YFSETQ. The CDR3 protein is CASSLGPGITDTQYF. The CDR3 coding sequence is TGCGCCAGCAGCTTGGGTCCGGGGATCACAGATACGCAGTATTTT. Looking up the rest from reference TRBV5-1 and TRBJ2-3 gives the full variable domain: KAGVTQTPRYLIKTRGQQVTLSCSPISGHRSVSWYQQTPGQGLQFLFEYFSETQRNKGNFPGRFSGRQFSNSRSEMNVSTLELGDSALYLCASSLGPGITDTQYFGPGTRLTVL.

The gene calls are TRBV6-1 and TRBJ2-7; D is ambiguous. CDR1 is MNHNS, CDR2 SASEGT, per germline. Trimming took 2 bases from V and 0 from J, leaving 11 bases between them. This CDR3 contains 15 residues. The CDR3 sequence is CASSEYLGGSYEQYF. CDR3 bases: TGTGCCAGCAGTGAATATTTAGGCGGCTCCTACGAGCAGTACTTC.

Of note for this clone: The junction does not match germline at one end; this may be a read error. The rearrangement joins TRBV13 to TRBJ2-5, with TRBD1 matching 7 bases. The V gene's germline CDR1 is PRHDT and CDR2 FYEKMQ (reference sequence). The CDR3 spans 13 residues. The CDR3 sequence: CASSLGGRETQYF. The CDR3 DNA sequence: TGTGCCAGCAGCCTAGGGGGCAGGGAGACCCAGTACTTC.

This clone was seen just once. The CDR3 nucleotides are TGTGCCATCAGGCAGCTAGCGGGAAGGGATACGCAGTATTTT. Protein product: CAIRQLAGRDTQYF. This chain joins TRBV10-3 and TRBJ2-3; TRBD2 matches 9 bases. The germline V gene encodes CDR1 ENHRY and CDR2 SYGVKD. The trim removed 6 bases at V and 6 bases at J, leaving 7 bases unmatched. The CDR3 extends over 14 amino acids.

In this sample, this clone turned up a few times. The J gene is TRBJ1-1, the V gene TRBV6-5; D gene unclear. Germline lookup yields CDR1 MNHEY and CDR2 SVGAGI. There are 11 residues in the CDR3. Trimming stripped 6 bases from V and 5 bases from J, with 7 bases between. The CDR3 protein is CASRRLTEAFF. In DNA form, the CDR3 reads TGTGCCAGCAGACGACTAACTGAAGCTTTCTTT.

This clone was seen just once. The chain carries TRBV30 and TRBJ2-1, with 14 bases lining up with TRBD2. The CDR3 spans 14 residues. With 8 bases clipped from V and 5 bases from J, the junction kept 5 bases outside the gene matches. From germline, CDR1 is GTSNPN and CDR2 SVGIG (reference sequence). The CDR3: CAGGTSGRNNEQFF. The CDR3 DNA is TGTGCCGGGGGGACTAGCGGGAGAAACAATGAGCAGTTCTTC.

The chain couples TRBV18 to TRBJ2-7, with D perhaps matching TRBD1 (5 bases). This CDR3 has 13 residues. The germline CDR1 and CDR2 sequences are KGHSH and LQKENI. Trimming left V 3 bases short and J 3 bases short, with 9 bases between. CDR3 in amino acids: CASSPAGIYEQYF. The CDR3 DNA follows: TGTGCCAGCTCACCGGCAGGGATCTACGAGCAGTACTTC.

A single count supports this clone. J is TRBJ1-6 and V is TRBV27; 8 nucleotides match TRBD1. Germline assignment: CDR1 MNHEY and CDR2 SMNVEV (reference sequence). The ends lost 4 bases at V and 7 bases at J; junction bases unmatched: 12. This CDR3 has 17 amino acids. The DNA for the CDR3 is TGTGCCAGCAGTTCCCCTATCGACAGGGGCGGGAATTCACCCCTCCACTTT. It translates to CASSSPIDRGGNSPLHF.

CDR3 DNA sequence: TGTGCCAGCAGCATATCCGGGACTAGCCGGGAGACCCAGTACTTC. The encoded protein is CASSISGTSRETQYF. V is TRBV11-2 and J is TRBJ2-5; 9 bases map to TRBD2. V shed 5 bases and J 5 bases; nucleotides not matched to a gene: 9. Per germline, CDR1 SGHAT and CDR2 FQNNGV. The CDR3 has 15 residues.

The gene calls are TRBV2 and TRBJ2-3, with 7 bases fitting TRBD2. V trimming: 4 bases; J trimming: 4 bases; junction bases outside the gene matches: 8. This CDR3 has 15 residues. Per germline, CDR1 SNHLY and CDR2 FYNNEI. Written as DNA, the CDR3 is TGTGCCAGCAGTGGGCCCGGACTAGAGCCAGATACGCAGTATTTT. Residues: CASSGPGLEPDTQYF. The full variable domain, completed using reference TRBV2 and TRBJ2-3, is EPEVTQTPSHQVTQMGQEVILRCVPISNHLYFYWYRQILGQKVEFLVSFYNNEISEKSEIFDDQFSVERPDGSNFTLKIRSTKLEDSAMYFCASSGPGLEPDTQYFGPGTRLTVL.

The V call is TRBV5-4, the J call TRBJ2-1; 7 bases line up with TRBD1. The V gene end was trimmed by 4 bases and the J gene end by 7 bases; junction bases not matched to a gene: 2. The CDR3 loop spans 12 amino acids. Germline V lookup: CDR1 SGHNT, CDR2 YYREEE (reference sequence). Here the CDR3 DNA reads TGTGCCAGCAGCCCGACAGGGAATGAGCAGTTCTTC. Translated, it gives CASSPTGNEQFF.

The gene calls are TRBV15 and TRBJ2-7; 10 positions agree with TRBD1. The ends lost 0 bases at V and 7 bases at J; junction bases unmatched: 9. The germline gives CDR1 LNHNV, CDR2 YYDKDF (reference sequence). This CDR3 region has 16 residues. CDR3 sequence: CATSRDGGQGVVEQYF. DNA for the CDR3: TGTGCCACCAGCAGAGATGGTGGACAGGGGGTAGTGGAGCAGTACTTC.

This clone has a handful of counts. J is TRBJ1-1 and V is TRBV5-1; D is ambiguous. With 4 bases removed from V and 5 bases from J, the gap between germline ends came to 6 bases. The germline V gene encodes CDR1 SGHRS and CDR2 YFSETQ. CDR3 length: 11 residues. CDR3 sequence: CASSTGTEAFF. CDR3 DNA sequence: TGCGCCAGCAGCACGGGAACTGAAGCTTTCTTT.

The count of this clone is one. Compared with germline, one end of the junction differs, possibly owing to a read error. V gene TRBV9 combines with J gene TRBJ2-1; 11 nucleotides line up with TRBD2. In germline, CDR1 is SGDLS, CDR2 YYNGEE. The CDR3 covers 16 residues. The CDR3 spells CANSVTASGGRNEQFF. The CDR3 DNA sequence: TGTGCCAACAGCGTAACGGCTAGCGGGGGGCGCAATGAGCAGTTCTTC.

V usage is TRBV6-1 and J usage is TRBJ2-5, with TRBD1 matching over 7 bases. The CDR3 length is 15 residues. Losses at the gene ends were 7 bases for V and 5 bases for J; bases not matched to a gene: 13. Germline V CDR1 and CDR2: MNHNS, SASEGT. The CDR3 bases are TGTGCCAGCACCCAGGGGGAGAGAGTGACGGAGACCCAGTACTTC. Its protein product is CASTQGERVTETQYF.

This chain connects TRBV5-4 to TRBJ2-3, with D tentatively TRBD1 (6 bases). With 4 bases removed from V and 2 bases from J, the gap between germline ends came to 14 bases. The germline CDR1 and CDR2 sequences are SGHNT and YYREEE (reference sequence). CDR3 length: 15 residues. CDR3 DNA sequence: TGTGCCAGCAGCCTGACAGGAGCAGACACAGATACGCAGTATTTT. Translation gives CASSLTGADTDTQYF.

The V and J genes are TRBV5-4 and TRBJ2-7; D possibly corresponds to TRBD2 (5 bases). V was clipped by 0 bases and J by 1 base, with 8 bases between them. This CDR3 region has 14 residues. Germline CDR1 and CDR2: SGHNT and YYREEE (reference sequence). DNA of the CDR3: TGTGCCAGCAGCTTGGGAGGAGGATCCTACGAGCAGTACTTC. It specifies CASSLGGGSYEQYF.

The chain recombines TRBV5-1 with TRBJ1-1; a weak D match, TRBD1 (6 bases). Germline V lookup: CDR1 SGHRS, CDR2 YFSETQ. The CDR3 loop spans 15 amino acids. Deletions cut 1 base from V and 6 bases from J, with 16 bases between. CDR3 sequence reads: CASSLWGQAGAEAFF. The DNA for the CDR3 is TGCGCCAGCAGCTTGTGGGGGCAGGCCGGCGCTGAAGCTTTCTTT.

This clone was observed a single time. The gene calls are TRBV25-1 and TRBJ2-3, with D tentatively TRBD2 (5 bases). The germline gives CDR1 MGHDK, CDR2 SYGVNS. V was shortened by 4 bases and J by 4 bases, with 15 bases between the two germline ends. CDR3 size: 15 residues. For the CDR3, the DNA is TGTGCCAGCAGTGGAGGGTTCGAGGTTTCAGATACGCAGTATTTT. Its translation is CASSGGFEVSDTQYF.

This chain uses TRBV5-6 with TRBJ2-1; TRBD2 aligns across 8 bases. J was trimmed by 8 bases and V by 1 base; bases with no gene match: 5. CDR1 SGHDT and CDR2 YYEEEE come from the germline V gene. The CDR3 loop spans 14 amino acids. The CDR3 nucleotides are TGTGCCAGCAGCTTGCCGGGAGGGCGGGATGAGCAGTTCTTC. Translation: CASSLPGGRDEQFF. Complete variable domain (other parts from reference TRBV5-6 and TRBJ2-1): DAGVTQSPTHLIKTRGQQVTLRCSPKSGHDTVSWYQQALGQGPQFIFQYYEEEERQRGNFPDRFSGHQFPNYSSELNVNALLLGDSALYLCASSLPGGRDEQFFGPGTRLTVL.

The chain combines TRBV6-1 with TRBJ1-4; 7 nucleotides align to TRBD1. This CDR3 has 14 amino acids. The J segment lost 0 bases and the V segment lost 8 bases, leaving 3 bases of the junction unmatched. Per the germline V gene, CDR1 is MNHNS and CDR2 is SASEGT. Written as DNA, the CDR3 is TGTGCCAGCGGAACAGGGGCAACTAATGAAAAACTGTTTTTT. Translation gives CASGTGATNEKLFF.

The chain links TRBV6-4 to TRBJ2-2; 9 bases are a match to TRBD2. J was trimmed by 6 bases and V by 4 bases; bases with no gene match: 9. This CDR3 comprises 16 residues. Looked up from germline, CDR1 is MRHNA and CDR2 is SNTAGT. The CDR3 reads CASSAFSGSPPGELFF. The CDR3, as DNA: TGTGCCAGCAGTGCCTTTAGCGGGAGCCCGCCCGGGGAGCTGTTTTTT.

V and J are TRBV27 and TRBJ2-3; 9 nucleotides line up with TRBD1. V trimming: 4 bases; J trimming: 4 bases; junction bases outside the gene matches: 12. CDR3 length equals 17 residues. Germline values: CDR1 MNHEY, CDR2 SMNVEV (reference sequence). The CDR3 bases are TGTGCCAGCAGTTCCTCTAGAGGACAGGGGAACGCAGATACGCAGTATTTT. This sequence encodes CASSSSRGQGNADTQYF.

V gene TRBV7-9 combines with J gene TRBJ2-7; D possibly corresponds to TRBD2 (6 bases). Germline loops: CDR1 SEHNR, CDR2 FQNEAQ (reference sequence). The CDR3 contains 12 residues. The V end was cut by 5 bases, the J end by 6 bases, with 11 bases between. In DNA, the CDR3 is TGTGCCAGCAGCCCAGGGACTCGCGAGCAGTACTTC. Amino acids: CASSPGTREQYF. The complete variable domain, with remaining parts taken from reference TRBV7-9 and TRBJ2-7, reads DTGVSQNPRHKITKRGQNVTFRCDPISEHNRLYWYRQTLGQGPEFLTYFQNEAQLEKSRLLSDRFSAERPKGSFSTLEIQRTEQGDSAMYLCASSPGTREQYFGPGTRLTVT.

This clone was seen just once. The chain links TRBV7-2 to TRBJ2-7, with TRBD1 matching 9 bases. The germline gives CDR1 SGHTA, CDR2 FQGNSA. The junction had 8 bases not matched to a gene; V was cut back by 4 bases and J by 1 base. This CDR3 comprises 16 residues. The DNA of the CDR3 is TGTGCCAGCAGCTACCCCCCGGGACAGGGTTCCTACGAGCAGTACTTC. This gives the protein CASSYPPGQGSYEQYF.

The V and J genes are TRBV7-2 and TRBJ1-2; D is unclear. The CDR3 has 12 residues. Germline CDR1 is SGHTA and CDR2 is FQGNSA. V lost 2 bases, J lost 3 bases, and 4 bases lay in between. The chain's CDR3 is CASSLSDYGYTF. CDR3 bases: TGTGCCAGCAGCTTAAGCGACTATGGCTACACCTTC. Drawing the rest from reference TRBV7-2 and TRBJ1-2, the complete variable domain is GAGVSQSPSNKVTEKGKDVELRCDPISGHTALYWYRQSLGQGLEFLIYFQGNSAPDKSGLPSDRFSAERTGGSVSTLTIQRTQQEDSAVYLCASSLSDYGYTFGSGTRLTVV.